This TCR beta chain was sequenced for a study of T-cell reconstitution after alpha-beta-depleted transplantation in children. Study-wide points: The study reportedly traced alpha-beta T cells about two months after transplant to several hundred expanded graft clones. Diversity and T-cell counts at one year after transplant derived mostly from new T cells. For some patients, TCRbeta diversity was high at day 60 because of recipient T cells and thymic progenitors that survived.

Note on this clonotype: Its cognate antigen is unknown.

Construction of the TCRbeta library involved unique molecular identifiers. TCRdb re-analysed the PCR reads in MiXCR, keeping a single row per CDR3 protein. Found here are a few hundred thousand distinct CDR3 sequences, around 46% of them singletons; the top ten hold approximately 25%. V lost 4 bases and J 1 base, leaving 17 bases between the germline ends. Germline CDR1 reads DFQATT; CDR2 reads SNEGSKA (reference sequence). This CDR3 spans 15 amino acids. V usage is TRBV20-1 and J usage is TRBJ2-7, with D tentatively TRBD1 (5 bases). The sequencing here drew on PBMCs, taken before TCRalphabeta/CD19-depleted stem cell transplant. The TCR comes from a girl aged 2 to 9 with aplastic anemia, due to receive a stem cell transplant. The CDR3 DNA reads TGCAGTGCTACGGCTGGCAGGGTGGAATCCTACGAGCAGTACTTC. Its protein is CSATAGRVESYEQYF.